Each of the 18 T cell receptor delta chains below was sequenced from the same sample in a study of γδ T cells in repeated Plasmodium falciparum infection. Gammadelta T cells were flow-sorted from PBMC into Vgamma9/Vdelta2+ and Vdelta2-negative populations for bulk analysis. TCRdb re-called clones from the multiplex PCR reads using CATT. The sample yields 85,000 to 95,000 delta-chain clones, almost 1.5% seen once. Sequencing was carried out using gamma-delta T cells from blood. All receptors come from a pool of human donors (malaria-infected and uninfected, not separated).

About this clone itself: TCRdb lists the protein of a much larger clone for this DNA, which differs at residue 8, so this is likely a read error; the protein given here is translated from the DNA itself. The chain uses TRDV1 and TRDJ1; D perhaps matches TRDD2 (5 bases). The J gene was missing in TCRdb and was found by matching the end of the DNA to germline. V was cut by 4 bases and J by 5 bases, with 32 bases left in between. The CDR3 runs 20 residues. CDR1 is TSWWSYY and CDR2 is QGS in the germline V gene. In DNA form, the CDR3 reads TGTGCTCTTGGGGGCCCCTGTGGCCTACGCGTCTCCCAACAAGGAGATAAACTCATCTTT. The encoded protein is CALGGPCGLRVSQQGDKLIF.

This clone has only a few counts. The CDR3 here is CALGEPHLLRAGRTALTDKLIF. The DNA for the CDR3 is TGTGCTCTTGGGGAACCCCATCTCCTACGGGCTGGGCGGACTGCACTAACCGATAAACTCATCTTT. This sequence joins TRDV1 and TRDJ1, with a possible D match to TRDD2 (6 bases). No J gene was available from TCRdb, and it was assigned here by a germline match of the DNA. This CDR3 comprises 22 residues. V was cut by 1 base and J by 2 bases, with 32 bases left in between. Per the germline V gene, CDR1 is TSWWSYY and CDR2 is QGS.

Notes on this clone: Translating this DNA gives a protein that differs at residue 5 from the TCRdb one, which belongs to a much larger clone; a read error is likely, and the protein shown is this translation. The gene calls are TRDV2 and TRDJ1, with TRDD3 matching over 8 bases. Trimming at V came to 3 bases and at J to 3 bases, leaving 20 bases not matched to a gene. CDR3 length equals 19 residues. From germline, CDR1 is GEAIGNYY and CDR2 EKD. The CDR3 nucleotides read TGTGCCTGTGACGGACTGGGGGCCAGGAGCGGGACCGAGGCCGATAAACTCATCTTT. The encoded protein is CACDGLGARSGTEADKLIF.

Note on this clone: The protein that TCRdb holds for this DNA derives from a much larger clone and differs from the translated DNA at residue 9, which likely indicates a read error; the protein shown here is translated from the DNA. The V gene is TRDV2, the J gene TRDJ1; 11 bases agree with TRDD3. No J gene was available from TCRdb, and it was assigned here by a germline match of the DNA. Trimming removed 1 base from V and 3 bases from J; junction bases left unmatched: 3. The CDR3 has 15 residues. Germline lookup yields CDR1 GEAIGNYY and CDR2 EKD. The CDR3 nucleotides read TGTGCCTGTGACACACTGGGGGATATGGCCGATAAACTCATCTTT. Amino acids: CACDTLGDMADKLIF.

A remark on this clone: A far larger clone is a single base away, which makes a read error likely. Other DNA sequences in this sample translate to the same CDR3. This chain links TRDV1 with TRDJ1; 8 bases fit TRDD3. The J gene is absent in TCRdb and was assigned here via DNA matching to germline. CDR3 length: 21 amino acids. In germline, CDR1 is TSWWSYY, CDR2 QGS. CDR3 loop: CALGERPFFPLLLGDTDKLIF. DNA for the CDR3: TGTGCCCTTGGGGAACGGCCCTTTTTCCCACTTTTACTGGGGGACACCGATAAACTCATCTTT.

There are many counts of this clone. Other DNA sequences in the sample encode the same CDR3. CDR3 in DNA: TGTGCTCTTGGGGAACTAGAGTGGGACCCGTACACCGATAAACTCATCTTT. Its protein product is CALGELEWDPYTDKLIF. V and J are TRDV1 and TRDJ1; D not resolved. The V gene lost 0 bases and the J gene lost 0 bases, with 14 bases spanning the gap. The CDR3 spans 17 residues. Germline CDR1 and CDR2: TSWWSYY and QGS.

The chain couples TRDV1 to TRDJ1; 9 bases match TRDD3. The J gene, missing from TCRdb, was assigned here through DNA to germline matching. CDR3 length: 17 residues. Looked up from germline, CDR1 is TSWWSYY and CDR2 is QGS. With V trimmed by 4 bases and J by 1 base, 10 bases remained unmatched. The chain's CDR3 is CALGGIILGDPTDKLIF. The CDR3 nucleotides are TGTGCTCTTGGGGGAATAATACTGGGGGACCCCACCGATAAACTCATCTTT.

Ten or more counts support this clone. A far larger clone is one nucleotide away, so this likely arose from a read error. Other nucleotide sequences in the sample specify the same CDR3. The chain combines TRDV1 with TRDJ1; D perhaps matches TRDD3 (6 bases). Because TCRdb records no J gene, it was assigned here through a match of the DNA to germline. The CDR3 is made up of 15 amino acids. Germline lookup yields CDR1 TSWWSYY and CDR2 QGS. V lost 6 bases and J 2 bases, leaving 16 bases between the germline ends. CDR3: CALGGIGTVTDKLIF. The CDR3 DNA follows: TGTGCTCTTGGAGGGATAGGGACCGTTACCGATAAACTCATCTTT.

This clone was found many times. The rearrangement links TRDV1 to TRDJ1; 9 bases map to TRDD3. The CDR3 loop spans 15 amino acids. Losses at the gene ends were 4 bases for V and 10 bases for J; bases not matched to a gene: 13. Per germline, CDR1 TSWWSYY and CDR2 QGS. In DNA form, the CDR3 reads TGTGCTCTTGGGGTCTCTCCAGGGGGATACTCCGGACTCATCTTT. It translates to CALGVSPGGYSGLIF.

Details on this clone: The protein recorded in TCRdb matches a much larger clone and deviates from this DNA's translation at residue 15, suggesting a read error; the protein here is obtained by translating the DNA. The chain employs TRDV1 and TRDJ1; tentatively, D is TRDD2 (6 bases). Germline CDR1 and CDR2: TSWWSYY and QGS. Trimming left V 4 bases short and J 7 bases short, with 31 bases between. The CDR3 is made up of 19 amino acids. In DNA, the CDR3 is TGTGCTCTTGGGGCTGCTAGGAACTCTTCCTCCCACCTTACTGTTAAACTCATCTTT. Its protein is CALGAARNSSSHLTVKLIF.

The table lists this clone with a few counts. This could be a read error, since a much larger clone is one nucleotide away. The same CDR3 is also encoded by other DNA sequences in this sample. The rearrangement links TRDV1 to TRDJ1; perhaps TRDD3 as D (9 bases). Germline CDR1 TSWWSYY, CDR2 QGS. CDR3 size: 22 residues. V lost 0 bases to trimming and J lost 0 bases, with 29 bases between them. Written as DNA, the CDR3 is TGTGCTCTTGGGGAACTGGGCCTTCCTAAGGTTCTGGGGGATCTGTACACCGATAAACTCATCTTT. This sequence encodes CALGELGLPKVLGDLYTDKLIF.

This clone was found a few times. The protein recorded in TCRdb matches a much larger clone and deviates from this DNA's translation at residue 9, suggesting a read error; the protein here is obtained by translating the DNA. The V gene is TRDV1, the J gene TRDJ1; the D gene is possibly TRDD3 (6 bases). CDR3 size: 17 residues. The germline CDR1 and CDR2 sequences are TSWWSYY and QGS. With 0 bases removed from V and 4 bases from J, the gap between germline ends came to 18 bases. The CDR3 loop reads CALGELGLQGDIDKLIF. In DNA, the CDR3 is TGTGCTCTTGGGGAACTGGGTTTACAGGGGGACATCGATAAACTCATCTTT.

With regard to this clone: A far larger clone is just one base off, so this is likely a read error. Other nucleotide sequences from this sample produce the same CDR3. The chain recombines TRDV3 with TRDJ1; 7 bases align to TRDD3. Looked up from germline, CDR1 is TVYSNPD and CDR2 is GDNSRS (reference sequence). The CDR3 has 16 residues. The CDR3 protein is CAFDSLPSTGVRKLIF. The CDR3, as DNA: TGTGCCTTCGATAGTTTACCGAGTACTGGGGTCCGTAAACTCATCTTC.

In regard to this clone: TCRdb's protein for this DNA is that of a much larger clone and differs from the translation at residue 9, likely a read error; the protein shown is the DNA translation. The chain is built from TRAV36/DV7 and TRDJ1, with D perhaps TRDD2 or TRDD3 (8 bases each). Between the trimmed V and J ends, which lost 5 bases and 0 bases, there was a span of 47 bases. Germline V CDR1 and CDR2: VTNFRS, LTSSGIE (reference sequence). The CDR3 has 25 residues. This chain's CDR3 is CAVFLAFLSRGIWSLSTGYTDKLIF. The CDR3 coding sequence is TGTGCTGTTTTCTTAGCCTTCCTATCCCGGGGGATATGGTCATTGAGTACGGGGTACACCGATAAACTCATCTTT.

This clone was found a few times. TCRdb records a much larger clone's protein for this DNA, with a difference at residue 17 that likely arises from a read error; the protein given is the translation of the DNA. The CDR3 DNA follows: TGTGCCCTATTCCGCCTTCCTCGATGGGGGATGATGGCGGACACCGATAGACTCATCTTT. This encodes CALFRLPRWGMMADTDRLIF. V is TRDV3 and J is TRDJ1; D may be TRDD3 (8 bases). Germline-derived CDR1 and CDR2 are TVYSNPD and GDNSRS (reference sequence). The CDR3 is 20 amino acids.

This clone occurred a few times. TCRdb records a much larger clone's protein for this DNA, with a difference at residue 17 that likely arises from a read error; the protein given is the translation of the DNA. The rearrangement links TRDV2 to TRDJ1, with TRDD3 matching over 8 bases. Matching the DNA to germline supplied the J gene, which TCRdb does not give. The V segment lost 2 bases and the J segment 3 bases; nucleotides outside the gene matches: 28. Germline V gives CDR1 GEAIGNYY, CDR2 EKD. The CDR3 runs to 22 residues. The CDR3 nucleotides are TGTGCCTGTGACAACCTCCTGCCTTCTGGGGGAGAAGGGAGGCCGTACGCCGATAAACTCATCTTT. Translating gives CACDNLLPSGGEGRPYADKLIF.

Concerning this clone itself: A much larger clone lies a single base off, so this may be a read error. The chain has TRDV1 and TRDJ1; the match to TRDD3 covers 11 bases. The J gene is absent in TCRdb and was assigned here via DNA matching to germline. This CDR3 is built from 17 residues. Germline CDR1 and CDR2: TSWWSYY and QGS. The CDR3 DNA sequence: TGCGCTCTTGGGGGCAGACTGGGGGATAAAAACACCGATAAACTCATCTTT. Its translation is CALGGRLGDKNTDKLIF.

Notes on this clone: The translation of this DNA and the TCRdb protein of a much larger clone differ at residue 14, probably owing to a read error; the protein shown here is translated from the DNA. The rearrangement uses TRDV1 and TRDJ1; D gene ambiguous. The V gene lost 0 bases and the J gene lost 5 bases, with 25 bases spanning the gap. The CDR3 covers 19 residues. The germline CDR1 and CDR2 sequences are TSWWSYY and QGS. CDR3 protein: CALGELGFLRTPGVDKLIF. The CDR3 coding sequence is TGTGCTCTTGGGGAACTAGGCTTTCTACGAACCCCTGGTGTGGATAAACTCATCTTT.